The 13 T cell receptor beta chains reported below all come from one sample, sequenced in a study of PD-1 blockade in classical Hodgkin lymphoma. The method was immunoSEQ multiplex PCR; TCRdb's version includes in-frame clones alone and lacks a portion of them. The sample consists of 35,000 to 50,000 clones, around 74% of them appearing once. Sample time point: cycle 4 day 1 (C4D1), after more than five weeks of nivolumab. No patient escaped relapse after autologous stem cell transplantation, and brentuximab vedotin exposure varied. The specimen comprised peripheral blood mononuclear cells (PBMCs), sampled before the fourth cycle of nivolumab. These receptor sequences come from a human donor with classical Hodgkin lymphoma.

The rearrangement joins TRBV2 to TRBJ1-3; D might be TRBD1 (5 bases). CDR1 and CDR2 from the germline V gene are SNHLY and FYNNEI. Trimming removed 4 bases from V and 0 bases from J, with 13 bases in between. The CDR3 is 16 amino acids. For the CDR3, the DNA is TGTGCCAGCAGTGGACAGCTCCAGACCTCTGGAAACACCATATATTTT. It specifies CASSGQLQTSGNTIYF.

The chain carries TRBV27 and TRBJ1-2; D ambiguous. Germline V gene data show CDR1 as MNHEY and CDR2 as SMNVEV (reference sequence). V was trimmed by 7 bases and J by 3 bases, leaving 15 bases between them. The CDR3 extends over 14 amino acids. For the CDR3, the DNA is TGTGCCAGCACTTCGTTTGGCCCCTACTATGGCTACACCTTC. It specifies CASTSFGPYYGYTF.

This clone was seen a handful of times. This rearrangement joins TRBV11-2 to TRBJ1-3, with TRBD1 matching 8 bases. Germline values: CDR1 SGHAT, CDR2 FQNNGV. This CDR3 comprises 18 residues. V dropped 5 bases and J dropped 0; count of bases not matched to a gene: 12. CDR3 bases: TGTGCCAGCAGCCAAGGTACAGGGGGAATCAGCTCTGGAAACACCATATATTTT. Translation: CASSQGTGGISSGNTIYF.

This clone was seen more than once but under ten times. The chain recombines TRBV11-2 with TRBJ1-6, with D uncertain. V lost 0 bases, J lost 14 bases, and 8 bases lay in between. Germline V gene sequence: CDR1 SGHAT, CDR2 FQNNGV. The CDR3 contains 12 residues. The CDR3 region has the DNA TGTGCCAGCAGCTTAGAGGGGATCACCCTCCACTTT. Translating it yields CASSLEGITLHF.

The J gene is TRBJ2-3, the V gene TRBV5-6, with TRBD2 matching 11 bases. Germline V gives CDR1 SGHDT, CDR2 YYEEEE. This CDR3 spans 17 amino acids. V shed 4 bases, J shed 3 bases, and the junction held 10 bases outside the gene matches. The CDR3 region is CASSEQTGTSGTDTQYF. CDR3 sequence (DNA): TGTGCCAGCAGCGAGCAAACCGGGACTAGCGGTACAGATACGCAGTATTTT.

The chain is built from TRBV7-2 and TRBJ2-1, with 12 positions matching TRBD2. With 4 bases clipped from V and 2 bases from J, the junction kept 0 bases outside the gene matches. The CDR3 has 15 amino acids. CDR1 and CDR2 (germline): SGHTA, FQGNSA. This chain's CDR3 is CASSSSGGAYNEQFF. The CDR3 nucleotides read TGTGCCAGCAGCTCTAGCGGGGGGGCCTACAATGAGCAGTTCTTC.

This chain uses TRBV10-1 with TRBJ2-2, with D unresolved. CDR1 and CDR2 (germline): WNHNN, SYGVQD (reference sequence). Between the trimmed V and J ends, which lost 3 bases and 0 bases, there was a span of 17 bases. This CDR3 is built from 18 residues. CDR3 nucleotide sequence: TGCGCCAGCAGTGAACCCTTTCCTATTATCGCGAACACCGGGGAGCTGTTTTTT. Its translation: CASSEPFPIIANTGELFF.

The DNA of the CDR3 is TGTGCCAGCAGTTTACTCGGGACTACCTACGAGCAGTACTTC. Translated: CASSLLGTTYEQYF. The rearrangement uses TRBV27 and TRBJ2-7; 7 bases line up with TRBD2. Germline CDR1 reads MNHEY; CDR2 reads SMNVEV (reference sequence). V was pared by 2 bases and J by 2 bases, with 3 bases of the junction left unmatched. The CDR3 runs 14 residues.

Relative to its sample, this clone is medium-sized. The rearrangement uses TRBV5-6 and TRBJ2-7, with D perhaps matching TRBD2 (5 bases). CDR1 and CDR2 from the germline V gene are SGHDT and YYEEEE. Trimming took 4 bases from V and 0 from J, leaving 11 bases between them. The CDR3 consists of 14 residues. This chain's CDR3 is CASSLTGSSYEQYF. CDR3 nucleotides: TGTGCCAGCAGCCTGACGGGGTCCTCCTACGAGCAGTACTTC.

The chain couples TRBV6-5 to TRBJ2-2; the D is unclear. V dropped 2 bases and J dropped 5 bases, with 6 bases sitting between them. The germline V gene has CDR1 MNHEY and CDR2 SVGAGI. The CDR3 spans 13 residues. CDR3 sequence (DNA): TGTGCCAGCAGTTACATGGGGACCGGGGAGCTGTTTTTT. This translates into CASSYMGTGELFF.

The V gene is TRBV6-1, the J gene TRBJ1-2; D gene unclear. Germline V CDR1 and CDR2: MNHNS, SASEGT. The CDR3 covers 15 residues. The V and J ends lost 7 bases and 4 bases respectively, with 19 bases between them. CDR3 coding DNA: TGTGCCAGCAACCCTGAACTCCCCGTCGCCTATGGCTACACCTTC. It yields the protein CASNPELPVAYGYTF.

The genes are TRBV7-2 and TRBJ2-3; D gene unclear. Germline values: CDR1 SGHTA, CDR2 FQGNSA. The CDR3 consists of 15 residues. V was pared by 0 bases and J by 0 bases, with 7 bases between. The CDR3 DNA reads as TGTGCCAGCAGCTTAGCTCTTACTAGCACAGATACGCAGTATTTT. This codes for CASSLALTSTDTQYF. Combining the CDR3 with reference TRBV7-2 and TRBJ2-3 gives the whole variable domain GAGVSQSPSNKVTEKGKDVELRCDPISGHTALYWYRQSLGQGLEFLIYFQGNSAPDKSGLPSDRFSAERTGGSVSTLTIQRTQQEDSAVYLCASSLALTSTDTQYFGPGTRLTVL.

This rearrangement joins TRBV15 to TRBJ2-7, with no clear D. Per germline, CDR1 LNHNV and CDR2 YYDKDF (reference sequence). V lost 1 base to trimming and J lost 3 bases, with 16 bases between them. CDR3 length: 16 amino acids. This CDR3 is CATSRVPSPSHYEQYF. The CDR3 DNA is TGTGCCACCAGCAGAGTGCCTTCTCCCTCTCACTACGAGCAGTACTTC.